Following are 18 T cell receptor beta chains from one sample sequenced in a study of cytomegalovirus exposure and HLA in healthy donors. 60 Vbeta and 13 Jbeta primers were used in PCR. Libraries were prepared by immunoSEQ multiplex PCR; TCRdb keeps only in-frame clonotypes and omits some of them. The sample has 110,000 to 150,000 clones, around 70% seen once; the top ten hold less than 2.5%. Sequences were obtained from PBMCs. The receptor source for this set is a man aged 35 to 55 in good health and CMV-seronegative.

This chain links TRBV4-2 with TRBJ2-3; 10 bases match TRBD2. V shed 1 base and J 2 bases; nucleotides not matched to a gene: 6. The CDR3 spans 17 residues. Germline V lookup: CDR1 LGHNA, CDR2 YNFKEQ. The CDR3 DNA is TGTGCCAGCAGCCAAGGGCGAGCGGGGGGGCCCACAGATACGCAGTATTTT. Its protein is CASSQGRAGGPTDTQYF.

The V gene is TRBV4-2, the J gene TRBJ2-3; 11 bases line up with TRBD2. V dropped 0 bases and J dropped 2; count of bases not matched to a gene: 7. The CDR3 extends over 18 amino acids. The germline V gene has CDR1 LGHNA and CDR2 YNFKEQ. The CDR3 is CASSQDPTSGGYTDTQYF. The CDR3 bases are TGTGCCAGCAGCCAAGACCCCACTAGCGGGGGCTACACAGATACGCAGTATTTT.

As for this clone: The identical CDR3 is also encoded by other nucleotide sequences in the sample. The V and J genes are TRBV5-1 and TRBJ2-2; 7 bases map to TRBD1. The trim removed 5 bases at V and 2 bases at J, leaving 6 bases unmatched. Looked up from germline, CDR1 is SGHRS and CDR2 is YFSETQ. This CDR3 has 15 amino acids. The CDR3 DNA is TGCGCCAGCAGTCCCGGGACAGCTAACACCGGGGAGCTGTTTTTT. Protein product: CASSPGTANTGELFF.

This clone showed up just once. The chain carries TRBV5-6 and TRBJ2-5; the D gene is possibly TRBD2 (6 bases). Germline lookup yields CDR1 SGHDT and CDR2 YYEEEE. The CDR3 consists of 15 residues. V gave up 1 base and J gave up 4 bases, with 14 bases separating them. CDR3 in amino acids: CASSLYYGGRETQYF. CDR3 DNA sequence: TGTGCCAGCAGCTTGTATTACGGGGGTCGAGAGACCCAGTACTTC. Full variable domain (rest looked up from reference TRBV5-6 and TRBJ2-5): DAGVTQSPTHLIKTRGQQVTLRCSPKSGHDTVSWYQQALGQGPQFIFQYYEEEERQRGNFPDRFSGHQFPNYSSELNVNALLLGDSALYLCASSLYYGGRETQYFGPGTRLLVL.

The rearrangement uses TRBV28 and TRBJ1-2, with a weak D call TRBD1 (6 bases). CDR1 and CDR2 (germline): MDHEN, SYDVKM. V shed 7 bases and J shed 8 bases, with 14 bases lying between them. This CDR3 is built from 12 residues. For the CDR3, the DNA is TGTGCCAGCAAGGGGGGGGTTGAAGGCTACACCTTC. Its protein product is CASKGGVEGYTF.

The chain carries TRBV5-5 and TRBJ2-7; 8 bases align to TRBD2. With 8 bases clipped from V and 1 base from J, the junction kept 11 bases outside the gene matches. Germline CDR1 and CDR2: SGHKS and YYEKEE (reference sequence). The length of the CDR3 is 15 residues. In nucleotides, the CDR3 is TGTGCCAGTATCCGGGGGGTAGCGGGGTCCTACGAGCAGTACTTC. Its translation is CASIRGVAGSYEQYF.

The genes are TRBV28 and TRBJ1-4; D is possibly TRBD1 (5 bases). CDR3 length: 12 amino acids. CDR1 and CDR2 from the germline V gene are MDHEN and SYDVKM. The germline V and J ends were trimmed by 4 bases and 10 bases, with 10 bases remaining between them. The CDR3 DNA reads TGTGCCAGCAGTTCAGGGCGGGGAAAACTGTTTTTT. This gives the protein CASSSGRGKLFF.

CDR3 region: CASSPPGLAYQETQYF. CDR3 in DNA: TGTGCCAGCAGCCCCCCGGGACTAGCGTACCAAGAGACCCAGTACTTC. The chain has TRBV7-9 and TRBJ2-5, with 10 bases aligning to TRBD2. V lost 5 bases and J lost 0; bases outside the gene matches: 6. The CDR3 is 16 residues long. From germline, CDR1 is SEHNR and CDR2 FQNEAQ (reference sequence).

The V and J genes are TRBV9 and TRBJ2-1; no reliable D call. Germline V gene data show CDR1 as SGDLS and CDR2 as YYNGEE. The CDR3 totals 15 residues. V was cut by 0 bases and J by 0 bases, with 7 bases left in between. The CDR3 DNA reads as TGTGCCAGCAGCGTAGGCGGAATCTCCTACAATGAGCAGTTCTTC. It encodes CASSVGGISYNEQFF.

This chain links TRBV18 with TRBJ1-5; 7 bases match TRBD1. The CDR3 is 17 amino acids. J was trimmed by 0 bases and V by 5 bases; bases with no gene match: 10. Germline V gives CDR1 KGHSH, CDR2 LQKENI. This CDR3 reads CASSSGDSGYSNQPQHF. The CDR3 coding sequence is TGTGCCAGCTCATCGGGGGACAGTGGATATAGCAATCAGCCCCAGCATTTT.

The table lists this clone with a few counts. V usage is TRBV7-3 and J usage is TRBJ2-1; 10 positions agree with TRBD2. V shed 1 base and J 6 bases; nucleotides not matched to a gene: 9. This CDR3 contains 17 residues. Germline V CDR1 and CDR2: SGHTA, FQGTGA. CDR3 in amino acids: CASSLISAGGPGNEQFF. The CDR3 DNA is TGTGCCAGCAGCTTAATCTCAGCGGGGGGGCCTGGCAATGAGCAGTTCTTC.

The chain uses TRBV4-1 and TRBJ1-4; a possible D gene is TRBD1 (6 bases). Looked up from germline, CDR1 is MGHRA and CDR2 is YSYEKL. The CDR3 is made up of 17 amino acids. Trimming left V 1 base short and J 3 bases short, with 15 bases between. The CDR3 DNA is TGCGCCAGCAGCCAAGCGTTGACAGGTGTTTCTAATGAAAAACTGTTTTTT. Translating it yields CASSQALTGVSNEKLFF.

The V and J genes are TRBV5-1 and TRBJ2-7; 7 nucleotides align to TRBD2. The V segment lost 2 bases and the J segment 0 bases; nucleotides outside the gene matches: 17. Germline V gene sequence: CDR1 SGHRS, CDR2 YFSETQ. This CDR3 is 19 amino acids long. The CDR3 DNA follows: TGCGCCAGCAGCTTACACCGGGGGGTGACCAACCATATCTCCTACGAGCAGTACTTC. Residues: CASSLHRGVTNHISYEQYF.

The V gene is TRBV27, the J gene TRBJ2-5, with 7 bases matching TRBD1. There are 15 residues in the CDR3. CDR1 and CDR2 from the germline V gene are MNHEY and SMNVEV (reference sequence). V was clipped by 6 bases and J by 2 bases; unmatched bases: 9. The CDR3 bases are TGTGCCAGCAGCCCTACCACAGGGGAACAAGAGACCCAGTACTTC. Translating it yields CASSPTTGEQETQYF.

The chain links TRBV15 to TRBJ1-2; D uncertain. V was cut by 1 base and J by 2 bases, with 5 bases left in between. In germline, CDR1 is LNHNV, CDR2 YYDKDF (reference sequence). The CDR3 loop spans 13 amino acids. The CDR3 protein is CATSRGGNYGYTF. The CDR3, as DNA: TGTGCCACCAGCAGAGGAGGGAACTATGGCTACACCTTC. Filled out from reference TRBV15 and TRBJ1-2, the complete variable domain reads DAMVIQNPRYQVTQFGKPVTLSCSQTLNHNVMYWYQQKSSQAPKLLFHYYDKDFNNEADTPDNFQSRRPNTSFCFLDIRSPGLGDTAMYLCATSRGGNYGYTFGSGTRLTVV.

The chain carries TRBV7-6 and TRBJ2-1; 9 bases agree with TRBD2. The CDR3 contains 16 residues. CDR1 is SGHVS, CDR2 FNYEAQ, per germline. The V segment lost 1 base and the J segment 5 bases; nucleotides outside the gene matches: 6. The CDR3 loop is CASSLGTGTSHNEQFF. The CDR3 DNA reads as TGTGCCAGCAGCTTAGGGACCGGGACTAGCCACAATGAGCAGTTCTTC.

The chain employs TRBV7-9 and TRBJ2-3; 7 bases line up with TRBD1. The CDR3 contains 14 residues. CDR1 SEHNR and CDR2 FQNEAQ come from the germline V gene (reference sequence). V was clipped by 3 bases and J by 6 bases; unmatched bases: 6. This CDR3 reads CASSFGQARDTQYF. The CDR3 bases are TGTGCCAGCAGCTTCGGACAGGCTCGGGATACGCAGTATTTT.

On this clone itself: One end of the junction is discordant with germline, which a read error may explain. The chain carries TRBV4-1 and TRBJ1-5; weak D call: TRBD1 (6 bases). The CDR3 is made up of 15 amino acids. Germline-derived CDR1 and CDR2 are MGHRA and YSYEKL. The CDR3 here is CASSQGPEGHQPQNF. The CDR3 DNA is TGCGCCAGCAGCCAAGGACCCGAGGGACATCAGCCCCAGAATTTT.